A selection of T cell receptor beta chains follows, all from one sample in a study of control samples from healthy donors and cancer patients. Measured with immunoSEQ multiplex PCR; TCRdb has only the in-frame clones, and not every one. The table has 40,000 to 60,000 clones, more than 70% seen once; the top ten hold 35% to 50%. The sequenced sample was PBMCs. These receptors all come from a man aged 50 to 59 with head and neck cancer. The conserved cysteine and the conserved F or W are not part of the CDR3 here.

v_gene: TRBV4-1
CDR3aa: ASSQDHGTNEKLF

v_gene: TRBV7-7
CDR3aa: ASSPGQGSEKLF

v_gene: TRBV21-1
CDR3aa: ASSKGATSGDSYEQY

v_gene: TRBV7-6
CDR3aa: ASSSSVSGITGELF

v_gene: TRBV19
CDR3aa: ASSLDPHYEQY

v_gene: TRBV7-2
CDR3aa: ASSLGQGPQPQH

v_gene: TRBV3-1/TRBV3-2
CDR3aa: ASSQDRGWMMNTEAF

v_gene: TRBV10-3
CDR3aa: AISERAESYEQY

v_gene: TRBV9
CDR3aa: ASGPGLRTDTQY

v_gene: TRBV28
CDR3aa: ASSFRGSGISYEQY

v_gene: TRBV6-1
CDR3aa: ASSASRGTGTNEQY

v_gene: TRBV5-1
CDR3aa: ASSLRDSNNEQF

v_gene: TRBV5-1
CDR3aa: ASSAGIQLAADTQY

v_gene: TRBV4-1
CDR3aa: ASSPNGGRLQY